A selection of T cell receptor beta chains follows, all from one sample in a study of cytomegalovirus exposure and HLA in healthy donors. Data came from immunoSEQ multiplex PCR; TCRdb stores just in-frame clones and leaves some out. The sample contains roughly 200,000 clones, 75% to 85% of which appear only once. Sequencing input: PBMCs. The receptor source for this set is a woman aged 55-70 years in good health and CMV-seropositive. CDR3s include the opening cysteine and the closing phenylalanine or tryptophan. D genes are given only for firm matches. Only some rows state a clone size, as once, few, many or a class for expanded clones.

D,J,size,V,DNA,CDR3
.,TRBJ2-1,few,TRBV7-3,TGTGCCAGCAGCCCAGGGATGTCGGTGAGCTCCTACAATGAGCAGTTCTTC,CASSPGMSVSSYNEQFF
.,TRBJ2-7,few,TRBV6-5,TGTGCCAGCAGTTACTCGGCGGAGGGAGCCTACGAGCAGTACTTC,CASSYSAEGAYEQYF
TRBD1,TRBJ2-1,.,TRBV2,TGTGCCAGCTTCTTATCGGACAGGGGGCTTAGTTCCTACAATGAGCAGTTCTTC,CASFLSDRGLSSYNEQFF
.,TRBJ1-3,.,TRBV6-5,TGTGCCAGCAGTCACCTGGCTTCTGGAAACACCATATATTTT,CASSHLASGNTIYF
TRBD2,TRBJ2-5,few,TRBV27,TGTGCCAGCAGTGACGACGGGGGGGAGACCCAGTACTTC,CASSDDGGETQYF
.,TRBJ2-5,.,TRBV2,TGTGCCAGCAGTGAAGAGTCGCAGTCTCAAGAGACCCAGTACTTC,CASSEESQSQETQYF
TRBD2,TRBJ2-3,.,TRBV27,TGTGCCAGCAGTTTGTTTAGCGGGAGTAGCACAGATACGCAGTATTTT,CASSLFSGSSTDTQYF
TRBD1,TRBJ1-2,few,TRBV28,TGTGCCAGCAGTTCGAACAGGGGTGGCTACACCTTC,CASSSNRGGYTF
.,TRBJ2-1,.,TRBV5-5,TGTGCCAGCAGTCCTTGGGGCAGCACCAATGAGCAGTTCTTC,CASSPWGSTNEQFF
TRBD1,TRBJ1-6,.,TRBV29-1,TGCAGCGCTAGGACAGGGATTGGTAATTCACCCCTCCACTTT,CSARTGIGNSPLHF
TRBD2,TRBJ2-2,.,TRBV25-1,TGTGCCAGCAGTGGAAAACCCTTAGCGGGGGGCACCGGGGAGCTGTTTTTT,CASSGKPLAGGTGELFF
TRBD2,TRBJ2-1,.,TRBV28,TGTGCCAGCCAGACTAGCGGGAGTAATGAGCAGTTCTTC,CASQTSGSNEQFF
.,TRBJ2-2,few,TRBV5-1,TGCGCCAGCAGCTGGATTGTATCCGGGGGGGAGCTGTTTTTT,CASSWIVSGGELFF
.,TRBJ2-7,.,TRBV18,TGTGCCAGCTCACCAATGGGGGGCTACGAGCAGTACTTC,CASSPMGGYEQYF
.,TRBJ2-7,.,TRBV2,TGTGCCAGCACGGGGAGAGGGCTAGCGAGCGAGCAGTACTTC,CASTGRGLASEQYF
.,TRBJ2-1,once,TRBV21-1,TGTGCCAGCAGCTCCACAGGGGGTGAGCAGTTCTTC,CASSSTGGEQFF
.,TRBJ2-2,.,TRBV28,TGTGCCAGCAGTTTAACAAGCACCGGGGAGCTGTTTTTT,CASSLTSTGELFF
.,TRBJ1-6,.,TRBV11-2,TGTGCCAGCAGCCAGCGAATGGACAGCAAAAATAATTCACCCCTCCACTTT,CASSQRMDSKNNSPLHF
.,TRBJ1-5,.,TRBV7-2,TGTGCCAGCAGCTTATCTCCGTTGCAGCCCCAGCATTTT,CASSLSPLQPQHF
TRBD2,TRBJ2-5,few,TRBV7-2,TGTGCCAGCAGCCGTAGCGGGGGGGCCCTAGAGACCCAGTACTTC,CASSRSGGALETQYF
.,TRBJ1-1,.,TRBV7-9,TGTGCCAGCAGCCTTCTCCCCCAGGGTAAAACTGAAGCTTTCTTT,CASSLLPQGKTEAFF
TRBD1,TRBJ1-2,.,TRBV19,TGTGCCAGTACTCTAAGGACAGGGGGCAGGGATGGCTACACCTTC,CASTLRTGGRDGYTF
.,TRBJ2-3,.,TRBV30,TGTGCCTGGGTGGGAGGGGGTGATACGCAGTATTTT,CAWVGGGDTQYF
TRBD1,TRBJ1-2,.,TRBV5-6,TGTGCCAGCAGCTGGGGACAGGGAAGTAAGGGCTACACCTTC,CASSWGQGSKGYTF
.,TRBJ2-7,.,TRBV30,TGTGCCTGGAGGTCAGTCGCGGGGCAGTACTTC,CAWRSVAGQYF
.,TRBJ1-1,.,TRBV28,TGTGCCAGCAGTCCCCCACGGGAGACTGAAGCTTTCTTT,CASSPPRETEAFF
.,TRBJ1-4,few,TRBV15,TGTGCCACCAGCAGAGATCGCAGGGCTGAAAAACTGTTTTTT,CATSRDRRAEKLFF
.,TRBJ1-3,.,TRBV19,TGTGCCAGTAGTATCCGTTCTGGAAACACCATATATTTT,CASSIRSGNTIYF
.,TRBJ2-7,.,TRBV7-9,TGTGCCAGCAGCTTAGGACAGTACTCCTACGAGCAGTACTTC,CASSLGQYSYEQYF
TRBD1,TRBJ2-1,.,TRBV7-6,TGTGCCAGCAGCCCCCGGACAGGAAGCTCCTACAATGAGCAGTTCTTC,CASSPRTGSSYNEQFF
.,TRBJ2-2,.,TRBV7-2,TGTGCCAGCAGCCAGGACAGTAGGGAGCTGTTTTTT,CASSQDSRELFF
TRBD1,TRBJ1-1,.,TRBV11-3,TGTGCCAGCAGCCCCGGGACAGGGGGCACTGAAGCTTTCTTT,CASSPGTGGTEAFF
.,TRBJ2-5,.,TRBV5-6,TGTGCCAGCAGCTCGCGGATGGAGACCCAGTACTTC,CASSSRMETQYF
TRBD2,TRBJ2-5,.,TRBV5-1,TGCGCCAGCAACCGAGGGACTAGCGGGAGACCACAAGAGACCCAGTACTTC,CASNRGTSGRPQETQYF
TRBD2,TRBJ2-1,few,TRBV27,TGTGCCAGCAGTAGTATAGCGGGAGGCTCCTACAATGAGCAGTTCTTC,CASSSIAGGSYNEQFF
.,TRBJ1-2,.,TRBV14,TGTGCCAGCAGCCAATTCCTTTCCGGCTATGGCTACACCTTC,CASSQFLSGYGYTF
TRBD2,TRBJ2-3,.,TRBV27,TGTGCCAGCAGCCTAAGCGGGAGGGCGGGCACAGATACGCAGTATTTT,CASSLSGRAGTDTQYF
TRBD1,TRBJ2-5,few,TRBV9,TGTGCCAGCAGCCGGACAGGGGCCTATCAAGAGACCCAGTACTTC,CASSRTGAYQETQYF
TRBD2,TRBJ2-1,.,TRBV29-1,TGCAGCGTTGATTCCCCTAGCGGGAATCTCAATGAGCAGTTCTTC,CSVDSPSGNLNEQFF
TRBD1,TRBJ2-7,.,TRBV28,TGTGCCAGCAGTTCACCCGACAGGGGGTCGGGCGAGCAGTACTTC,CASSSPDRGSGEQYF
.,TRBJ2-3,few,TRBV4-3,TGCGCCAGCAGCGCTCGAGGGGGGGGATTCACAGATACGCAGTATTTT,CASSARGGGFTDTQYF
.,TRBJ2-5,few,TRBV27,TGTGCCAGCAGTCAGATAAGACAGGGAGGACAAGAGACCCAGTACTTC,CASSQIRQGGQETQYF
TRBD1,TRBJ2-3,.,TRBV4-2,TGTGCCAGCAGCCAAGATATAGCCCAGACAGGGTCGAGCAGCACAGATACGCAGTATTTT,CASSQDIAQTGSSSTDTQYF
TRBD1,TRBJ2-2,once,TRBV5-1,TGCGCCAGCCATCAGACAGGGGCCACCGGGGAGCTGTTTTTT,CASHQTGATGELFF
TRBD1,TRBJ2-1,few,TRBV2,TGTGCCAGCAGTGGACAGGGGAGCCCCTACAATGAGCAGTTCTTC,CASSGQGSPYNEQFF
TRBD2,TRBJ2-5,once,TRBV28,TGTGCCAGCGGGTCGGGGAGGGCTTGGCAGACCCAGTACTTC,CASGSGRAWQTQYF
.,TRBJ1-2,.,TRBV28,TGTGCCAGCACCCCCTTTGGAATGATGCGGCGAAGGATCTATGGCTACACCTTC,CASTPFGMMRRRIYGYTF
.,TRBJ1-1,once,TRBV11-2,TGTGCCAGCAGCTTAGCTCCGACAGGTAGCAACACTGAAGCTTTCTTT,CASSLAPTGSNTEAFF
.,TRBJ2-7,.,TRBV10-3,TGTGCCACAGGACTCGGGTCGGGCTACGAGCAGTACTTC,CATGLGSGYEQYF
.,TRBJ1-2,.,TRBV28,TGTGCCAGCAGTTTGTACACCCCCCGGGACTATGGCTACACCTTC,CASSLYTPRDYGYTF
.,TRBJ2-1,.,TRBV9,TGTGCCAGCAAGAGGGCGGGCTACAATGAGCAGTTCTTC,CASKRAGYNEQFF